A selection of T cell receptor beta chains follows, all from one sample in a study of OX40 agonist ivuxolimab in advanced cancers. The method was immunoSEQ multiplex PCR; TCRdb's version includes in-frame clones alone and lacks a portion of them. The data hold 65,000 to 75,000 clones, with about 94% observed a single time. The specimen comprised CD4+ or CD8+ T cells sorted from blood, sampled in a trial of the OX40 agonist ivuxolimab. The receptors originated from an adult with an advanced solid tumor such as melanoma, head and neck, liver or kidney cancer. CDR3s include the opening cysteine and the closing phenylalanine or tryptophan. A D gene is named only where the DNA matches it firmly. The size of a clone is reported for some rows only, either as once, few or many, or as a class for expanded clones.

J gene,D gene,CDR3 length,clone size,V gene,CDR3 DNA,CDR3 protein
TRBJ1-2,-,13,-,TRBV19,TGTGCCAGTAGTACCAGGGGAGCAAGGGGCTACACCTTC,CASSTRGARGYTF
TRBJ1-1,-,15,-,TRBV7-8,TGTGCCAGCAGCCCAGGAGGGGCGGGAAACACTGAAGCTTTCTTT,CASSPGGAGNTEAFF
TRBJ1-2,-,14,-,TRBV6-5,TGTGCCAGCAGTCCTCCGGGACTGCGCTATGGCTACACCTTC,CASSPPGLRYGYTF
TRBJ1-6,TRBD1,14,-,TRBV6-5,TGTGCCAGCAGTTTAGGGACAGATAATTCACCCCTCCACTTT,CASSLGTDNSPLHF
TRBJ2-5,-,11,-,TRBV7-2,TGTGCCAGCAGCTCTAAAGAGACCCAGTACTTC,CASSSKETQYF
TRBJ1-5,-,16,few,TRBV11-2,TGTGCCAGCAGCTTAGGGGGGAAGCATAGCAATCAGCCCCAGCATTTT,CASSLGGKHSNQPQHF
TRBJ2-3,-,11,-,TRBV10-3,TGTGCCATCAGTGAAGTTAATACGCAGTATTTT,CAISEVNTQYF
TRBJ1-4,TRBD1,15,-,TRBV18,TGTGCCAGCTCACCATCGACAGGGGTTCGTGAAAAACTGTTTTTT,CASSPSTGVREKLFF
TRBJ2-3,TRBD2,19,-,TRBV5-1,TGCGCCAGCAGCTTGAGGGGGACTAGCGGGAGGGCCGTGGCAGATACGCAGTATTTT,CASSLRGTSGRAVADTQYF
TRBJ2-2,TRBD2,16,-,TRBV5-6,TGTGCCAGCACTTTTAAGGGACTAGCGAGAAAGGGGGAGCTGTTTTTT,CASTFKGLARKGELFF
TRBJ1-4,TRBD1,17,-,TRBV4-1,TGCGCCAGCAGCCAAGGGGACAGGGGGCATGGTAATGAAAAACTGTTTTTT,CASSQGDRGHGNEKLFF
TRBJ2-1,-,16,-,TRBV5-1,TGCGCCAGCAGCTTGGGGACAGAGTCCTATACAATGAAGCAGTTCTTC,CASSLGTESYTMKQFF
TRBJ2-7,TRBD2,15,-,TRBV10-2,TGCGCCAGCAGTGGGACTAGCGGAAATGCCTACGAGCAGTACTTC,CASSGTSGNAYEQYF
TRBJ1-1,-,14,once,TRBV2,TGTGCCAGCAGGAAGGAGGTAGTCTACACTGAAGCTTTCTTT,CASRKEVVYTEAFF
TRBJ2-7,-,17,-,TRBV19,TGTGCCAGTAGTATAGGAGACAGCTACCTTACTCACTACGAGCAGTACTTC,CASSIGDSYLTHYEQYF
TRBJ2-7,-,13,-,TRBV30,TGTGCCTGGGACCGGGACTTATCCTACGAGCAGTACTTC,CAWDRDLSYEQYF
TRBJ1-1,TRBD1,14,-,TRBV19,TGTGCCAGTAGTATTGGACAGGCGAACACTGAAGCTTTCTTT,CASSIGQANTEAFF
TRBJ2-2,-,16,-,TRBV5-1,TGCGCCAGCAGCTTGCCCGACACGACGAACACCGGGGAGCTGTTTTTT,CASSLPDTTNTGELFF
TRBJ2-7,TRBD2,15,-,TRBV11-3,TGTGCCAGCAGCTCTACTAGCGGGAGTAGCTACGAGCAGTACTTC,CASSSTSGSSYEQYF